The 3 T cell receptor beta chains in this list originate from one sample, sequenced in a study of blood T cell repertoires in COVID-19. The repertoire was sequenced with immunoSEQ multiplex PCR; TCRdb's copy has only in-frame clones and lacks some. The sample yields about 180,000 clones, around 90% seen once. The specimen sequenced was PBMCs or T cells enriched from blood (not recorded which). These receptors all come from a woman under 30 who had recovered from COVID-19.

The chain is built from TRBV28 and TRBJ2-3; perhaps TRBD2 as D (5 bases). V lost 3 bases to trimming and J lost 4 bases, with 14 bases between them. Germline lookup yields CDR1 MDHEN and CDR2 SYDVKM. The CDR3 sequence is 15 residues long. CDR3: CASSFGTIGADTQYF. Written as DNA, the CDR3 is TGTGCCAGCAGTTTCGGAACAATCGGGGCAGATACGCAGTATTTT.

The J gene is TRBJ2-7, the V gene TRBV5-5, with TRBD2 matching over 13 bases. CDR3 size: 17 residues. The junction had 8 bases not matched to a gene; V was cut back by 0 bases and J by 5 bases. Germline-derived CDR1 and CDR2 are SGHKS and YYEKEE (reference sequence). CDR3 protein: CASSLDTSGGARDEQYF. The CDR3, as DNA: TGTGCCAGCAGCTTGGATACTAGCGGGGGGGCTCGAGACGAGCAGTACTTC. Filled out from reference TRBV5-5 and TRBJ2-7, the complete variable domain reads DAGVTQSPTHLIKTRGQQVTLRCSPISGHKSVSWYQQVLGQGPQFIFQYYEKEERGRGNFPDRFSARQFPNYSSELNVNALLLGDSALYLCASSLDTSGGARDEQYFGPGTRLTVT.

The chain has TRBV27 and TRBJ2-7; 7 bases map to TRBD2. J lost 3 bases, V lost 6 bases, and 17 bases had no gene match. Germline V gives CDR1 MNHEY, CDR2 SMNVEV (reference sequence). This CDR3 is 17 amino acids long. CDR3 sequence: CASSAGPGARGDYEQYF. The CDR3 DNA sequence: TGTGCCAGCAGCGCAGGACCCGGGGCCCGGGGGGACTACGAGCAGTACTTC.